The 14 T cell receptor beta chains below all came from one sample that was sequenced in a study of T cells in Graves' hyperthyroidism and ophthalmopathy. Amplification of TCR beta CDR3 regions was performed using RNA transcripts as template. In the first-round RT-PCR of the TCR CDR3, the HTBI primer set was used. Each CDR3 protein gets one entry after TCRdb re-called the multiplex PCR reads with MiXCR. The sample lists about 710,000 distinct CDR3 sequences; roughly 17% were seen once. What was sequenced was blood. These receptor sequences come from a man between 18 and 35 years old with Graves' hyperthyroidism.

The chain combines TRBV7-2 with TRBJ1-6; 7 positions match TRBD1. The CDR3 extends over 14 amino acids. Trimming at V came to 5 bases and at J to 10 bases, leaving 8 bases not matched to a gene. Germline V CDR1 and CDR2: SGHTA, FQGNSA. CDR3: CASSNRDRGSPLHF. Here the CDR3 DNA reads TGTGCCAGCAGCAACCGGGACAGAGGGTCACCCCTCCACTTT. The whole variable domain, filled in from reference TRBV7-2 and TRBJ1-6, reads GAGVSQSPSNKVTEKGKDVELRCDPISGHTALYWYRQSLGQGLEFLIYFQGNSAPDKSGLPSDRFSAERTGGSVSTLTIQRTQQEDSAVYLCASSNRDRGSPLHFGNGTRLTVT.

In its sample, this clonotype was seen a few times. CDR3 in amino acids: CSATLAGGWNEQFF. Here the CDR3 DNA reads TGCAGTGCGACACTAGCGGGAGGGTGGAATGAGCAGTTCTTC. The V call is TRBV20-1, the J call TRBJ2-1; 13 bases are shared with TRBD2. CDR1 and CDR2 from the germline V gene are DFQATT and SNEGSKA (reference sequence). J lost 7 bases, V lost 6 bases, and 6 bases had no gene match. This CDR3 is built from 14 residues.

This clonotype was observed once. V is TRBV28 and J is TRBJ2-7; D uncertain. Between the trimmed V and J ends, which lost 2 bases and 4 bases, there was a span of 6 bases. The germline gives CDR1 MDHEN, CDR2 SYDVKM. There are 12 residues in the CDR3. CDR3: CASSLMQYEQYF. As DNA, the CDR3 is TGTGCCAGCAGTTTAATGCAGTACGAGCAGTACTTC.

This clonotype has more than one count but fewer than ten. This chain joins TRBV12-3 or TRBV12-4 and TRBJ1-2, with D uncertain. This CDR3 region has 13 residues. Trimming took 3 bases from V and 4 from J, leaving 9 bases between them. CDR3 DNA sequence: TGTGCCAGCAGTTTGAGCAAGTTCTATGGCTACACCTTC. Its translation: CASSLSKFYGYTF.

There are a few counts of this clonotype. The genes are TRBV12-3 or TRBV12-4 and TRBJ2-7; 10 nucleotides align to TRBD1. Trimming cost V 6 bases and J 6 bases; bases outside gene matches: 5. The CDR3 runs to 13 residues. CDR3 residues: CASRGGQGLEQYF. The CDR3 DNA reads TGTGCCAGCAGGGGGGGACAGGGGCTCGAGCAGTACTTC.

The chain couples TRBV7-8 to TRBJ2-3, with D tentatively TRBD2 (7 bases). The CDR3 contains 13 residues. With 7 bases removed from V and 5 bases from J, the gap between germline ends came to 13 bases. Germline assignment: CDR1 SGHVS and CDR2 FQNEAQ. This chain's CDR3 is CASKGGAIDTQYF. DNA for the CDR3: TGTGCCAGCAAGGGGGGGGCCATAGATACGCAGTATTTT.

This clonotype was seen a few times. CDR3 nucleotides: TGTGCCAGCAGCCGTTGGCAGGCCACGGCCTACGAGCAGTACTTC. Its translation is CASSRWQATAYEQYF. The chain recombines TRBV4-2 with TRBJ2-7; D is ambiguous. Germline V gene data show CDR1 as LGHNA and CDR2 as YNFKEQ. Trimming cost V 4 bases and J 2 bases, with 15 bases left between them. The CDR3 loop spans 15 amino acids.

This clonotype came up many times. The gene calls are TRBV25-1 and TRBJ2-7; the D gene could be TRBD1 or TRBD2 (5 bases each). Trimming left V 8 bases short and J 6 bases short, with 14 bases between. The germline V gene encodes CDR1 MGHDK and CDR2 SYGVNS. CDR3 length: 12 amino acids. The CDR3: CASRDLPIEQYF. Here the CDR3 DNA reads TGTGCCAGCCGGGACCTACCGATCGAGCAGTACTTC.

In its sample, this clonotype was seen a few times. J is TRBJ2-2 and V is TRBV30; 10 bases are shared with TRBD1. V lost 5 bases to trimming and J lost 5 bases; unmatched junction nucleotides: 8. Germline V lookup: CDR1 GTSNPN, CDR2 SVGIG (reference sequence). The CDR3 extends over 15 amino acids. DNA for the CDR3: TGTGCCTGGTTACCGGGACAGGGGCGAACCGGGGAGCTGTTTTTT. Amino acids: CAWLPGQGRTGELFF.

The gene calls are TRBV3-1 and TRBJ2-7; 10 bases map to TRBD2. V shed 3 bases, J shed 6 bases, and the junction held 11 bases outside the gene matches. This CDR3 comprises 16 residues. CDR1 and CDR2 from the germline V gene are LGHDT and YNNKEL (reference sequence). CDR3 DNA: TGTGCCAGCAGCCACCCACGAGCGGGAGGGCCTAGCGAGCAGTACTTC. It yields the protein CASSHPRAGGPSEQYF.

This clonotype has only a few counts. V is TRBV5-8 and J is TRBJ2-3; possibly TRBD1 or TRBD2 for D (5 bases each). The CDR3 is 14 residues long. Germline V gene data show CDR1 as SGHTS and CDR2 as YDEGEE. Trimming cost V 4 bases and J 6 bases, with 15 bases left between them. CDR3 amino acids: CASSGTPSPDTQYF. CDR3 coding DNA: TGTGCCAGCAGCGGGACCCCGTCGCCGGATACGCAGTATTTT.

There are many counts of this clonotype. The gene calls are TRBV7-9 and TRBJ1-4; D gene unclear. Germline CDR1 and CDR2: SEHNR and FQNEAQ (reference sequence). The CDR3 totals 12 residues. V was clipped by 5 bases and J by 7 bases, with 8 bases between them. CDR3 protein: CASSPNAEKLFF. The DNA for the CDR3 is TGTGCCAGCAGCCCTAACGCTGAAAAACTGTTTTTT.

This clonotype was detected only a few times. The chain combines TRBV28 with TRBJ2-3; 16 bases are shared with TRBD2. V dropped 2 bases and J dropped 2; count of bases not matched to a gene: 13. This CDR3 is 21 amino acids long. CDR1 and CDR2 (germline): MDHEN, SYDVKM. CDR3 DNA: TGTGCCAGCAGTTTAGAGCTGGGGACTAGCGGGAGGGCCGATCCCACAGATACGCAGTATTTT. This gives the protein CASSLELGTSGRADPTDTQYF.

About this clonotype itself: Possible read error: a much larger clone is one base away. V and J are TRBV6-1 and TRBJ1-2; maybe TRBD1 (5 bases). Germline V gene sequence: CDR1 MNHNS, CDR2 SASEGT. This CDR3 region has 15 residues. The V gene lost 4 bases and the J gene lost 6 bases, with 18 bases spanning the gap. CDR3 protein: CASSAYRTSRDGYTF. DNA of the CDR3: TGTGCCAGCAGTGCTTATAGGACATCTAGGGATGGCTACACCTTC.